This T cell receptor (beta chain) was recovered during a study of blood T cells in healthy people across ages. The study, taken as a whole, reports: The recorded TCR beta diversity per million T cells decreased in a roughly linear manner with age.

A remark on this clonotype: Antigen unknown.

The CDR3 totals 9 residues. Germline V gene data show CDR1 as DFQATT and CDR2 as SNEGSKA (reference sequence). Trimming pared 6 bases from V and 6 bases from J, leaving 6 bases between. Total RNA amounts of at least 6 micrograms were extracted per sample. It was with a sample-barcoded 5' primer and a J-beta primer mix that a second PCR of roughly 6 to 12 cycles was run. TCRdb recomputed calls from the 5' RACE reads with MiXCR, one row per CDR3 protein. In the table there are a few hundred thousand distinct CDR3 sequences, about a quarter of which are singletons. These data are also associated with another study on T cells of mothers and their children. That study reports: Primer M1S, used in the second PCR, introduced sample barcodes and 2-4 random nucleotides.

Material for sequencing was blood. The TCR comes from a boy younger than 10 in good health. The chain has TRBV20-1 and TRBJ2-7; D is uncertain. CDR3 nucleotide sequence: TGCAGTGCCCCCCCCGAGCAGTACTTC. Protein product: CSAPPEQYF.